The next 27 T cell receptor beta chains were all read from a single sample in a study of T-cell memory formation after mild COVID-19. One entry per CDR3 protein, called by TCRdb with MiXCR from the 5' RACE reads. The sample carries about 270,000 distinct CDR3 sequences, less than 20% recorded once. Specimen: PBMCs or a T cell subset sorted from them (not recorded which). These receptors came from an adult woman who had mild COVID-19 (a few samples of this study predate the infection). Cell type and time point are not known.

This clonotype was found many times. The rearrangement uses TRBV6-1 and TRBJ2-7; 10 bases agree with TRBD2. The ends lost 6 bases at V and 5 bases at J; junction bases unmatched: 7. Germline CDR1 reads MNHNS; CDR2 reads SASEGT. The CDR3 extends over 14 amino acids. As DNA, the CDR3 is TGTGCCAGCAGCGCCCTAGCGGGAGTAGACGAGCAGTACTTC. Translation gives CASSALAGVDEQYF.

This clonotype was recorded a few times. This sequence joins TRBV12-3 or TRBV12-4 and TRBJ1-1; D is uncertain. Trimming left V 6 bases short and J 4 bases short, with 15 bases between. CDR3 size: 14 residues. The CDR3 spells CASRVTGVGTEAFF. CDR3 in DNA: TGTGCCAGCAGAGTGACGGGAGTCGGCACTGAAGCTTTCTTT.

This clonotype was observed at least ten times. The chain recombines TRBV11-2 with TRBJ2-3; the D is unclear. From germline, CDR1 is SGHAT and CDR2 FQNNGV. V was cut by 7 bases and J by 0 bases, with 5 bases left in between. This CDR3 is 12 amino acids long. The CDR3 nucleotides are TGTGCCAGCACTCCTAGCACAGATACGCAGTATTTT. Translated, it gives CASTPSTDTQYF.

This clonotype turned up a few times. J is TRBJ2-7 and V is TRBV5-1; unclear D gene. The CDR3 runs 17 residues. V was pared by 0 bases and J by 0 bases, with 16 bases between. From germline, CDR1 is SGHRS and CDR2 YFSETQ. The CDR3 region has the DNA TGCGCCAGCAGCTTGGCGGGTGTCTCCTCTCCCTCCTACGAGCAGTACTTC. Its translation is CASSLAGVSSPSYEQYF.

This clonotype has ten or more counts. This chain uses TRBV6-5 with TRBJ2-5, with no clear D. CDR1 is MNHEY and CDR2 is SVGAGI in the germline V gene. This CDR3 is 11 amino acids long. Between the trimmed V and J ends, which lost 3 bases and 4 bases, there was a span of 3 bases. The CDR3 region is CASSYLETQYF. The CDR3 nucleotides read TGTGCCAGCAGTTATCTAGAGACCCAGTACTTC.

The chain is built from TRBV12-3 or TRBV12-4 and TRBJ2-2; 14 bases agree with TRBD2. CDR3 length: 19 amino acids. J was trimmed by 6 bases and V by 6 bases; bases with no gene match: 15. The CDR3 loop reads CASRTYTGLAGEGSGELFF. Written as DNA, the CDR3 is TGTGCCAGCAGAACCTATACGGGACTAGCGGGAGAAGGGTCCGGGGAGCTGTTTTTT.

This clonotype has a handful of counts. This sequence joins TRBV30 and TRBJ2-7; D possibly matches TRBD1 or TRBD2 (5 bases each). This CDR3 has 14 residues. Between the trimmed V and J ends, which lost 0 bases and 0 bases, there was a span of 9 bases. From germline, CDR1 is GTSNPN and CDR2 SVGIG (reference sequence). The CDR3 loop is CAWSVKGSSYEQYF. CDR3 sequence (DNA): TGTGCCTGGAGTGTAAAGGGGAGCTCCTACGAGCAGTACTTC. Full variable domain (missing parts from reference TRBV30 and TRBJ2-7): SQTIHQWPATLVQPVGSPLSLECTVEGTSNPNLYWYRQAAGRGLQLLFYSVGIGQISSEVPQNLSASRPQDRQFILSSKKLLLSDSGFYLCAWSVKGSSYEQYFGPGTRLTVT.

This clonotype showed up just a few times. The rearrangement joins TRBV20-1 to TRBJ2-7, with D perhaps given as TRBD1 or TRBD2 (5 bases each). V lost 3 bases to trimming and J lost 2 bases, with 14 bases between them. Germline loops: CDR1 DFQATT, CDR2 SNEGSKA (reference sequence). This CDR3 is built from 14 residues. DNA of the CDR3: TGCAGTGCTAGCGGTCTCGGGACGACCTACGAGCAGTACTTC. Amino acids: CSASGLGTTYEQYF.

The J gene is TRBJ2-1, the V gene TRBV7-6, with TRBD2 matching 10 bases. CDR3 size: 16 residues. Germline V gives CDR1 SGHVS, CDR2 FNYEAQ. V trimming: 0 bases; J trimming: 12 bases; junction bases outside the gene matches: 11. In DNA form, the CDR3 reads TGTGCCAGCAGCTTAGCGGGAGGACTAGCGGATGGAGGGCAGTTCTTC. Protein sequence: CASSLAGGLADGGQFF.

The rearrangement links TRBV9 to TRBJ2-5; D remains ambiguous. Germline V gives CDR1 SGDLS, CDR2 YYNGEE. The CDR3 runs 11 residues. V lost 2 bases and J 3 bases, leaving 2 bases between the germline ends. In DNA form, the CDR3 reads TGTGCCAGCAGCGTCGAAGAGACCCAGTACTTC. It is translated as CASSVEETQYF. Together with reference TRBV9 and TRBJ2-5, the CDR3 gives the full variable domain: DSGVTQTPKHLITATGQRVTLRCSPRSGDLSVYWYQQSLDQGLQFLIQYYNGEERAKGNILERFSAQQFPDLHSELNLSSLELGDSALYFCASSVEETQYFGPGTRLLVL.

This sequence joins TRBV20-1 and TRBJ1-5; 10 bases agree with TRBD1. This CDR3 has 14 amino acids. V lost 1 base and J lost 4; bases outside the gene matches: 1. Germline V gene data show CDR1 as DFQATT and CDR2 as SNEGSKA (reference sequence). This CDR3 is CSARGQGANQPQHF. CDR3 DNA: TGCAGTGCTAGAGGACAGGGGGCGAATCAGCCCCAGCATTTT.

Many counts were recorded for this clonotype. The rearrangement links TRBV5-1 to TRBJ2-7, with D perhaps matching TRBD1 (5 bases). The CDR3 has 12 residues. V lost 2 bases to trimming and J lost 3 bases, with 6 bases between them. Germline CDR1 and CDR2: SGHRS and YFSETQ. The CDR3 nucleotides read TGCGCCAGCAGCTTCCAGGGCTACGAGCAGTACTTC. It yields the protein CASSFQGYEQYF.

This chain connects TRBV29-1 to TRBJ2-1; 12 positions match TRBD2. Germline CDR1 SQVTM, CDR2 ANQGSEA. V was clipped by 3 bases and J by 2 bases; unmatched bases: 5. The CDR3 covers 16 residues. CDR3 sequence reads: CSVETSGRNAYNEQFF. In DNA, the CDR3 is TGCAGCGTTGAGACTAGCGGGAGAAACGCCTACAATGAGCAGTTCTTC.

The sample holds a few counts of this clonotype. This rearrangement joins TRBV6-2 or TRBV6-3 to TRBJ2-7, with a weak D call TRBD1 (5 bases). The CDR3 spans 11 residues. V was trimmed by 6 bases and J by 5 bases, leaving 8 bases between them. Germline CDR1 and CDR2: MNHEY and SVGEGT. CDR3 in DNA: TGTGCCAGCAGCCAGGGTCACGAGCAGTACTTC. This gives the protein CASSQGHEQYF.

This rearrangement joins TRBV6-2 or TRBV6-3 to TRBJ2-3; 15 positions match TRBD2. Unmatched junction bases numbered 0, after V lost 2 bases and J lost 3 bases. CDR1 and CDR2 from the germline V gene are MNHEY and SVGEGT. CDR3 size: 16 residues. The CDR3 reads CASSYGLAGGTDTQYF. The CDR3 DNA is TGTGCCAGCAGTTACGGACTAGCGGGAGGGACAGATACGCAGTATTTT.

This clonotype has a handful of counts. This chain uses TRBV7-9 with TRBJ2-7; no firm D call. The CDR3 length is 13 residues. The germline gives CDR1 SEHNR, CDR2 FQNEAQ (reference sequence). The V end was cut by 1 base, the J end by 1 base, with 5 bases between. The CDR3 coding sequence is TGTGCCAGCAGCTTAGTCGCTTCCTACGAGCAGTACTTC. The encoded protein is CASSLVASYEQYF.

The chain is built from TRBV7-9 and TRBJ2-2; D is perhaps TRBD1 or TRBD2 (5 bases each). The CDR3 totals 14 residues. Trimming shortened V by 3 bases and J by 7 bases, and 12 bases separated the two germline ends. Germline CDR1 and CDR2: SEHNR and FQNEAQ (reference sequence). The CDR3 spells CASSFYGAGGELFF. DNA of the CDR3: TGTGCCAGCAGCTTTTACGGGGCTGGCGGGGAGCTGTTTTTT.

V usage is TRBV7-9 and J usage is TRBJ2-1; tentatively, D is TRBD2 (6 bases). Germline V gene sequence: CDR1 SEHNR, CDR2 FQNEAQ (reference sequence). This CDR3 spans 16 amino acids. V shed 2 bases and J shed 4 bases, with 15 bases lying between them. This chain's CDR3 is CASSLIRRGGYNEQFF. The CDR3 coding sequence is TGTGCCAGCAGCTTAATTCGGCGGGGTGGTTACAATGAGCAGTTCTTC.

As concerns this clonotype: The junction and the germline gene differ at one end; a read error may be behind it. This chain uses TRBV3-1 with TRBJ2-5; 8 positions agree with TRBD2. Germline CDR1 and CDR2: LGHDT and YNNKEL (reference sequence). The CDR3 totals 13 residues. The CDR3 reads CASSQDDGRAANF. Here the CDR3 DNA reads TGTGCCAGCAGCCAAGATGACGGGAGGGCCGCGAACTTC.

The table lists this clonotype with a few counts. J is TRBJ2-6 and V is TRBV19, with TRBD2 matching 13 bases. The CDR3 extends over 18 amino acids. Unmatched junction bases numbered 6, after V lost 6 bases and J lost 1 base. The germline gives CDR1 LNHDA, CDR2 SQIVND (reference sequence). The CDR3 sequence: CASRGLAGEKSGANVLTF. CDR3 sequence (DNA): TGTGCCAGTAGAGGACTAGCGGGAGAAAAGTCTGGGGCCAACGTCCTGACTTTC.

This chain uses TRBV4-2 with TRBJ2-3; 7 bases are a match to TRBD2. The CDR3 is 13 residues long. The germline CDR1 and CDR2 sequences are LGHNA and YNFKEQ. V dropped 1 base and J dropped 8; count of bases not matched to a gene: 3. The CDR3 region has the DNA TGTGCCAGCAGCCAAGGGCCGGGAGGTACGCAGTATTTT. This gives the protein CASSQGPGGTQYF.

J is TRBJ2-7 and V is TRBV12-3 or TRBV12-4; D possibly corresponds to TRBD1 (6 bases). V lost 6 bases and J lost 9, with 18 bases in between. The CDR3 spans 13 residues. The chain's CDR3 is CASSFPGAGVQYF. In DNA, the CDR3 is TGTGCCAGCAGCTTCCCCGGGGCAGGGGTGCAGTACTTC.

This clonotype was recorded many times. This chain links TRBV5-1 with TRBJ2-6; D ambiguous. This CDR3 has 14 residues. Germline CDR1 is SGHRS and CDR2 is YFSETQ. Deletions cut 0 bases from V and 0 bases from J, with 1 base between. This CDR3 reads CASSLDSGANVLTF. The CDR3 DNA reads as TGCGCCAGCAGCTTGGACTCTGGGGCCAACGTCCTGACTTTC.

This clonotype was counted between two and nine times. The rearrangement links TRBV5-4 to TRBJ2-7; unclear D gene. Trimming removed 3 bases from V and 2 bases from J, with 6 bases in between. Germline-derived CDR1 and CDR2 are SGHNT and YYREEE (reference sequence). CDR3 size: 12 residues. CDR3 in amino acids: CASSSDTYEQYF. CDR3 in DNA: TGTGCCAGCAGCTCCGACACCTACGAGCAGTACTTC.

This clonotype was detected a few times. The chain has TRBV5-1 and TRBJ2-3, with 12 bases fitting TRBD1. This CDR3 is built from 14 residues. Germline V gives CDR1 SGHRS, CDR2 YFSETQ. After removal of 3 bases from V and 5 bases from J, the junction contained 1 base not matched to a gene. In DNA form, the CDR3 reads TGCGCCAGCAGCTGGGACAGGGGGCGAGATACGCAGTATTTT. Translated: CASSWDRGRDTQYF. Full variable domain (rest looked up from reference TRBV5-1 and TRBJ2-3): KAGVTQTPRYLIKTRGQQVTLSCSPISGHRSVSWYQQTPGQGLQFLFEYFSETQRNKGNFPGRFSGRQFSNSRSEMNVSTLELGDSALYLCASSWDRGRDTQYFGPGTRLTVL.

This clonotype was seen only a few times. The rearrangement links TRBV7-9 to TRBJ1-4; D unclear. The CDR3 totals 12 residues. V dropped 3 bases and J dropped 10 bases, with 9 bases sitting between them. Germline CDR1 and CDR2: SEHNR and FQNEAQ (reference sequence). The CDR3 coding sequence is TGTGCCAGCAGCTTGACGGATGGAAAACTGTTTTTT. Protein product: CASSLTDGKLFF.

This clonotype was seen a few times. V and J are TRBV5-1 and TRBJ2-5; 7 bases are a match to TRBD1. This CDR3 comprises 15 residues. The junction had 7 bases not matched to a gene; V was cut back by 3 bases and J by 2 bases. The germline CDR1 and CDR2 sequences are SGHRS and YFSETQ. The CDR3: CASSWAGTAQETQYF. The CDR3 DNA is TGCGCCAGCAGCTGGGCCGGGACAGCACAAGAGACCCAGTACTTC.